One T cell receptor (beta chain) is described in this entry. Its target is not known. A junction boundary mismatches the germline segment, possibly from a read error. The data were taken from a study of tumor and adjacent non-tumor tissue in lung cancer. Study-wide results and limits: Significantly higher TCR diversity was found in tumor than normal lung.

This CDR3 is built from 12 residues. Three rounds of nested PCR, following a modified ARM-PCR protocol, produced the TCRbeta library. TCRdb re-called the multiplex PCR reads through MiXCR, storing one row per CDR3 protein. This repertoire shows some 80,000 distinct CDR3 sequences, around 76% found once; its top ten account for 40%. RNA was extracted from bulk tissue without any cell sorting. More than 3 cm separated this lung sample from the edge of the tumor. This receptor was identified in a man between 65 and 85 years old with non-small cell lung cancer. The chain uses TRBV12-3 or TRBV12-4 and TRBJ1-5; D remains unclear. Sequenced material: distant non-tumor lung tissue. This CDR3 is CTSSPAGKPQHF. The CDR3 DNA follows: TGTACCAGCAGCCCCGCTGGCAAGCCCCAGCATTTT.